Presented here are 5 T cell receptor beta chains from one specimen sequenced in a study of T cell responses to AZD1222 COVID-19 vaccine. Generated by immunoSEQ multiplex PCR, the TCRdb table keeps only in-frame clones and is missing some. The data contain approximately 140,000 clones, less than 95% of them seen just once; the ten biggest clones take up about 3%. The source material was peripheral blood, sampled on day 0 of AZD1222 vaccination. The origin of the receptors is an adult in good health.

The chain combines TRBV28 with TRBJ1-2; no firm D call. The CDR3 sequence is 11 residues long. CDR1 and CDR2 (germline): MDHEN, SYDVKM. V was clipped by 5 bases and J by 5 bases, with 6 bases between them. CDR3 in amino acids: CASSDQYGYTF. The CDR3 DNA sequence: TGTGCCAGCAGTGACCAGTATGGCTACACCTTC.

The CDR3 loop is CASRPRLIGFSEAFF. The CDR3 DNA reads TGTGCCAGCAGACCCCGACTCATAGGGTTTTCTGAAGCTTTCTTT. This rearrangement joins TRBV28 to TRBJ1-1, with D unclear. CDR1 MDHEN and CDR2 SYDVKM come from the germline V gene. CDR3 size: 15 residues. The V gene lost 6 bases and the J gene lost 6 bases, with 20 bases spanning the gap.

This rearrangement joins TRBV4-2 to TRBJ1-4; D possibly corresponds to TRBD1 (5 bases). Trimming pared 0 bases from V and 5 bases from J, leaving 13 bases between. This CDR3 region has 16 residues. Germline V gene sequence: CDR1 LGHNA, CDR2 YNFKEQ. CDR3 bases: TGTGCCAGCAGCCAAGAAGCGGGACGGAAAAATGAAAAACTGTTTTTT. It translates to CASSQEAGRKNEKLFF.

This clone was observed a few times. The chain carries TRBV28 and TRBJ1-4; possible D gene TRBD1, 5 bases. V dropped 5 bases and J dropped 7 bases, with 20 bases sitting between them. There are 16 residues in the CDR3. CDR1 and CDR2 from the germline V gene are MDHEN and SYDVKM. The CDR3 loop reads CASSPQMVAGGEKLFF. The CDR3 DNA reads TGTGCCAGCAGTCCCCAAATGGTAGCTGGGGGTGAAAAACTGTTTTTT.

CDR3 amino acids: CASSETLRRTEAFF. The CDR3 bases are TGTGCCAGTAGCGAAACCTTGCGGAGAACTGAAGCTTTCTTT. This sequence joins TRBV19 and TRBJ1-1; the D is unclear. V was pared by 6 bases and J by 5 bases, with 16 bases between. Germline assignment: CDR1 LNHDA and CDR2 SQIVND (reference sequence). The CDR3 contains 14 residues.